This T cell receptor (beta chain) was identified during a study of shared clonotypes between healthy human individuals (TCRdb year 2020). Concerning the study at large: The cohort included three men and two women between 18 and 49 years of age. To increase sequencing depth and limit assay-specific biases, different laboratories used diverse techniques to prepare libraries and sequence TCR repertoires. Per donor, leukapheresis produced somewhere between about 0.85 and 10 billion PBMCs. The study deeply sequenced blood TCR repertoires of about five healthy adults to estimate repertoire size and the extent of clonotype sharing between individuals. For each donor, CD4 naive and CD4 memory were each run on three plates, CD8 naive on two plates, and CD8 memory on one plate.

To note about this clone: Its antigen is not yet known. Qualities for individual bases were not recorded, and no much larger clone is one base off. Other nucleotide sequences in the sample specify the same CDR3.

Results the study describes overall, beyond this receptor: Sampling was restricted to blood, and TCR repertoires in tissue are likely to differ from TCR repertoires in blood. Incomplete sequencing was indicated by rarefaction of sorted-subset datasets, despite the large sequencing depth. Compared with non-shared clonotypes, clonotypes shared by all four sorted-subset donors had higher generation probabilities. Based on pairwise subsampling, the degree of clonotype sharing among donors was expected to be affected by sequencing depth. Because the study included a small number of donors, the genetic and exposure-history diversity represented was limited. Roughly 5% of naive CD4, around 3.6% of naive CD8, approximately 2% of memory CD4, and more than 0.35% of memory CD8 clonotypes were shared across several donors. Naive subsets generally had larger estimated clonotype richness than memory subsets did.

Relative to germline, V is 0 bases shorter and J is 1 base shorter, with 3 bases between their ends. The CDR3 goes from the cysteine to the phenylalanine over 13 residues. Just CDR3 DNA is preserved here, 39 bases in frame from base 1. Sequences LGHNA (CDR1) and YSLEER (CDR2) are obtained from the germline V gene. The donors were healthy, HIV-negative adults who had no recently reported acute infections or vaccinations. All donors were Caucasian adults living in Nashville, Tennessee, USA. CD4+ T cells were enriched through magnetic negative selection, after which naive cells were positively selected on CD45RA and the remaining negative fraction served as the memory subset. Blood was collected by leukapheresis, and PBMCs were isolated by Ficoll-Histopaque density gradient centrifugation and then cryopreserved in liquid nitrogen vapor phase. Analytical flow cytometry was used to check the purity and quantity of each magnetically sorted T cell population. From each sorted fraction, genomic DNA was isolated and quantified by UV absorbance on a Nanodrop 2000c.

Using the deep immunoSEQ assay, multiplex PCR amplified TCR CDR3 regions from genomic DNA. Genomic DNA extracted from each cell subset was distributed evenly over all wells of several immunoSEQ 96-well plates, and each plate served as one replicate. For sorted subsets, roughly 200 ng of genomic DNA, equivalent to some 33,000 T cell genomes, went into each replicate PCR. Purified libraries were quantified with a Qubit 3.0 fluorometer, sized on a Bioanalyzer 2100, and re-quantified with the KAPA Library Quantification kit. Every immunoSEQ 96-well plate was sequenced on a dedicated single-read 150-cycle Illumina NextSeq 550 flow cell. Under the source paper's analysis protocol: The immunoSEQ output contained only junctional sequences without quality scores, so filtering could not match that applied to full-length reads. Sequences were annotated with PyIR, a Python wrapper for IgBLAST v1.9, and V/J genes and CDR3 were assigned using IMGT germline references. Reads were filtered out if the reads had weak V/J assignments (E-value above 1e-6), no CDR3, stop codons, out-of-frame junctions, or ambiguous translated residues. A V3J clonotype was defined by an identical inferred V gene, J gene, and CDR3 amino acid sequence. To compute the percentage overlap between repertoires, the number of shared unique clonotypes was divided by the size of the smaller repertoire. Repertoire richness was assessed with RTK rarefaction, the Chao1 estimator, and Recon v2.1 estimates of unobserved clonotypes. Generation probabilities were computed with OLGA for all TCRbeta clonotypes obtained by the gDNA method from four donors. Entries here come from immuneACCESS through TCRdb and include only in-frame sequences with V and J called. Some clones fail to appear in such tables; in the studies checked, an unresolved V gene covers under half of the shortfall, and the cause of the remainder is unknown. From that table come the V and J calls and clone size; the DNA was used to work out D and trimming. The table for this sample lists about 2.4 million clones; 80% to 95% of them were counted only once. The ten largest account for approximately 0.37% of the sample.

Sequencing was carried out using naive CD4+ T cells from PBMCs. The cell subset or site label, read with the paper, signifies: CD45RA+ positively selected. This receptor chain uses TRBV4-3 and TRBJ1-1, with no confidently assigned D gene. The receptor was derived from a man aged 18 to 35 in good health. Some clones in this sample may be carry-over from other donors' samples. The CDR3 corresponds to CASSQDRNTEAFF. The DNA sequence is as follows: TGCGCCAGCAGCCAAGACAGGAACACTGAAGCTTTCTTT.